This T cell receptor (beta chain) came from a study of Graves' ophthalmopathy and Graves' hyperthyroidism. Uncontrolled infections, pregnancy, lactation or other autoimmune diseases led to patient exclusion. General study findings and limits: Between ophthalmopathy and stable hyperthyroidism, a 13-signature model drew a separation with nearly 90% sensitivity and around 80% specificity.

Germline values: CDR1 SGHVS, CDR2 FNYEAQ. The length of the CDR3 is 16 residues. V lost 5 bases and J lost 5; bases outside the gene matches: 10. This clonotype was seen at least ten times. Its cognate antigen is unknown. Beta-chain TCR CDR3 regions were amplified from RNA transcripts. An initial RT-PCR round employing HTBI primers preceded a second-round multiplex PCR. One entry per CDR3 protein results from TCRdb running MiXCR on the multiplex PCR reads. This sample has 560,000 or so distinct CDR3 sequences, with just under 40% found just once. The chain couples TRBV7-6 to TRBJ2-5, with TRBD2 identical over 11 bases. This TCR was sampled from an adult man with Graves' hyperthyroidism. Source material: peripheral blood or thyroid tissue (not recorded which). CDR3 bases: TGTGCCAGCAGCCACTCACTAGCGGGAGCGGGGGAGACCCAGTACTTC. Translating gives CASSHSLAGAGETQYF.